A selection of T cell receptor beta chains follows, all from one sample in a study of T cell responses to AZD1222 COVID-19 vaccine. TCRdb's copy holds only in-frame clones and misses some; the assay was immunoSEQ multiplex PCR. Among 140,000 to 150,000 clones listed, approximately 91% were seen once. The input for sequencing was peripheral blood, taken 28 days after the second dose of the MenACWY control vaccine. Receptors originate from an adult who received the MenACWY meningococcal vaccine as a control. Each CDR3 is given with its conserved first and last residue. Each record gives: J gene, D gene, V gene, clone size, CDR3 protein, CDR3 DNA. The D gene is left open where the match is weak. Size is omitted from some rows. Given values are once, few, many or a class for expanded clones.

J: TRBJ1-3; D: .; V: TRBV28; size: once; CDR3: CASSLGSGNSGNTIYF; DNA: TGTGCCAGCAGTTTGGGCTCAGGGAACTCTGGAAACACCATATATTTT
J: TRBJ1-1; D: .; V: TRBV12-5; size: .; CDR3: CASGLVNRATPEAFF; DNA: TGTGCTAGTGGTTTGGTTAACAGGGCCACGCCTGAAGCTTTCTTT
J: TRBJ2-4; D: TRBD2; V: TRBV5-5; size: .; CDR3: CASSLATSGMGNIQYF; DNA: TGTGCCAGCAGCTTGGCGACTAGCGGGATGGGAAACATTCAGTACTTC
J: TRBJ2-1; D: .; V: TRBV6-5; size: .; CDR3: CASSSQYHRGGEQFF; DNA: TGTGCCAGCAGTTCCCAATACCACAGGGGAGGGGAGCAGTTCTTC
J: TRBJ1-2; D: .; V: TRBV5-1; size: .; CDR3: CASSLGTVNYGYTF; DNA: TGCGCCAGCAGCTTGGGGACAGTTAACTATGGCTACACCTTC
J: TRBJ2-5; D: TRBD2; V: TRBV5-4; size: .; CDR3: CASSLVPGTSGSKTQYF; DNA: TGTGCCAGCAGCTTGGTCCCTGGGACTAGCGGGAGCAAGACCCAGTACTTC
J: TRBJ1-4; D: .; V: TRBV4-3; size: .; CDR3: CASSQGLGETHEKLFF; DNA: TGCGCCAGCAGCCAAGGATTAGGAGAAACCCATGAAAAACTGTTTTTT
J: TRBJ1-5; D: .; V: TRBV7-9; size: .; CDR3: CASSLASGQPQHF; DNA: TGTGCCAGCAGCTTAGCGTCCGGTCAGCCCCAGCATTTT
J: TRBJ1-2; D: .; V: TRBV15; size: .; CDR3: CATSRAPGEHGYTF; DNA: TGTGCCACCAGCAGAGCCCCAGGGGAACATGGCTACACCTTC
J: TRBJ1-2; D: TRBD1; V: TRBV6-5; size: .; CDR3: CASSYRDRGGYGYTF; DNA: TGTGCCAGCAGTTACCGGGACAGGGGGGGTTATGGCTACACCTTC
J: TRBJ2-7; D: .; V: TRBV3-1/TRBV3-2; size: .; CDR3: CASSQEGGYEQYF; DNA: TGTGCCAGCAGCCAAGAAGGCGGCTACGAGCAGTACTTC
J: TRBJ2-5; D: .; V: TRBV12-2; size: .; CDR3: CASRSTPGGWQGETQYF; DNA: TGTGCAAGTCGCTCCACCCCAGGTGGATGGCAGGGGGAGACCCAGTACTTC
J: TRBJ2-1; D: TRBD1; V: TRBV7-2; size: once; CDR3: CASSRDRENEQFF; DNA: TGTGCCAGCAGCCGGGACAGGGAGAATGAGCAGTTCTTC
J: TRBJ1-6; D: .; V: TRBV12-3/TRBV12-4; size: .; CDR3: CASSSSGYSPLHF; DNA: TGTGCCAGCAGCTCTTCAGGCTATTCACCCCTCCACTTT
J: TRBJ2-1; D: TRBD2; V: TRBV13; size: .; CDR3: CASSLGWVGLGLAGHNEQFF; DNA: TGTGCCAGCAGCTTAGGTTGGGTGGGACTGGGACTAGCGGGGCACAATGAGCAGTTCTTC
J: TRBJ1-6; D: TRBD1; V: TRBV5-6; size: once; CDR3: CASSGGQETPLHF; DNA: TGTGCCAGCAGCGGCGGACAGGAGACACCCCTCCACTTT
J: TRBJ1-1; D: TRBD1; V: TRBV5-1; size: .; CDR3: CASSLGGQAIGTEAFF; DNA: TGCGCCAGCAGCTTGGGGGGACAGGCGATAGGGACTGAAGCTTTCTTT
J: TRBJ2-5; D: .; V: TRBV30; size: .; CDR3: CAWIPQGGWVTQYF; DNA: TGTGCCTGGATCCCTCAGGGAGGTTGGGTGACCCAGTACTTC
J: TRBJ2-7; D: TRBD2; V: TRBV20-1; size: .; CDR3: CSASGTSGRVYEQYF; DNA: TGCAGTGCTAGTGGGACTAGCGGGAGGGTCTACGAGCAGTACTTC
J: TRBJ1-2; D: .; V: TRBV11-3; size: .; CDR3: CASSPRAGNYGYTF; DNA: TGTGCCAGCAGCCCTAGGGCCGGTAACTATGGCTACACCTTC
J: TRBJ1-4; D: .; V: TRBV4-2; size: .; CDR3: CASSQKGGGEGEKLFF; DNA: TGTGCCAGCAGCCAAAAGGGGGGGGGAGAAGGTGAAAAACTGTTTTTT
J: TRBJ1-1; D: .; V: TRBV9; size: .; CDR3: CASSVVVDTEAFF; DNA: TGTGCCAGCAGCGTAGTAGTAGACACTGAAGCTTTCTTT
J: TRBJ1-1; D: TRBD1; V: TRBV18; size: .; CDR3: CASSSPGQGRNAEAFF; DNA: TGTGCCAGCTCATCTCCGGGACAGGGTAGGAACGCTGAAGCTTTCTTT
J: TRBJ2-7; D: TRBD1; V: TRBV28; size: .; CDR3: CASSPPAGGAGSYEQYF; DNA: TGTGCCAGCAGTCCACCCGCAGGGGGCGCAGGCTCCTACGAGCAGTACTTC
J: TRBJ1-3; D: .; V: TRBV7-6; size: once; CDR3: CASSLEGHTISGNTIYF; DNA: TGTGCCAGCAGCTTAGAGGGACATACGATCTCTGGAAACACCATATATTTT
J: TRBJ2-3; D: TRBD2; V: TRBV11-3; size: .; CDR3: CASSPTSGSLQDTQYF; DNA: TGTGCCAGCAGCCCGACTAGCGGGAGTTTACAAGATACGCAGTATTTT
J: TRBJ1-6; D: .; V: TRBV27; size: .; CDR3: CASSGYRTSHLHF; DNA: TGTGCCAGCAGTGGCTATAGGACGAGCCACCTCCACTTT
J: TRBJ2-7; D: .; V: TRBV5-6; size: once; CDR3: CASSPRTRGEQYF; DNA: TGTGCCAGCAGCCCTCGGACACGGGGTGAGCAGTACTTC
J: TRBJ2-5; D: .; V: TRBV25-1; size: .; CDR3: CASSEFGGQETQYF; DNA: TGTGCCAGCAGTGAATTTGGCGGCCAAGAGACCCAGTACTTC
J: TRBJ1-1; D: .; V: TRBV18; size: .; CDR3: CASSPGLAVLNTEAFF; DNA: TGTGCCAGCTCACCAGGGTTGGCCGTTCTGAACACTGAAGCTTTCTTT
J: TRBJ2-5; D: .; V: TRBV27; size: .; CDR3: CASSPYYGEEGAETQYF; DNA: TGTGCCAGCAGTCCCTATTATGGGGAGGAGGGGGCAGAGACCCAGTACTTC
J: TRBJ1-4; D: .; V: TRBV19; size: .; CDR3: CASTRALGFATNEKLFF; DNA: TGTGCCAGTACCCGAGCTCTGGGGTTCGCAACTAATGAAAAACTGTTTTTT
J: TRBJ1-6; D: .; V: TRBV12-3/TRBV12-4; size: .; CDR3: CASILGGHSPLHF; DNA: TGTGCCAGCATCCTTGGGGGGCATTCACCCCTCCACTTT
J: TRBJ2-6; D: TRBD1; V: TRBV4-1; size: .; CDR3: CASSQPTGAPSGANVLTF; DNA: TGCGCCAGCAGCCAACCCACAGGGGCCCCCTCTGGGGCCAACGTCCTGACTTTC
J: TRBJ2-1; D: .; V: TRBV5-4; size: .; CDR3: CASSSPGSSSYNEQFF; DNA: TGTGCCAGCAGCTCGCCGGGGTCGAGCTCCTACAATGAGCAGTTCTTC
J: TRBJ2-7; D: .; V: TRBV4-3; size: .; CDR3: CASSPTGNYEQYF; DNA: TGCGCCAGCAGCCCCACGGGGAACTACGAGCAGTACTTC
J: TRBJ2-2; D: TRBD1; V: TRBV7-9; size: .; CDR3: CASSPRDGQGFSGELFF; DNA: TGTGCCAGCAGCCCCCGTGACGGACAGGGGTTCTCCGGGGAGCTGTTTTTT
J: TRBJ2-1; D: .; V: TRBV28; size: .; CDR3: CASSWGRATYNEQFF; DNA: TGTGCCAGCAGTTGGGGCAGGGCCACCTACAATGAGCAGTTCTTC
J: TRBJ1-2; D: .; V: TRBV7-8; size: .; CDR3: CASSLNTGYYGYTF; DNA: TGTGCCAGCAGCTTAAATACAGGGTACTATGGCTACACCTTC
J: TRBJ1-5; D: .; V: TRBV18; size: .; CDR3: CASSPRTDSNQPQHF; DNA: TGTGCCAGCTCACCAAGGACGGATAGCAATCAGCCCCAGCATTTT
J: TRBJ2-2; D: TRBD1; V: TRBV6-2/TRBV6-3; size: .; CDR3: CASSYPTGGTVNTGELFF; DNA: TGTGCCAGCAGTTACCCGACAGGGGGGACTGTGAACACCGGGGAGCTGTTTTTT
J: TRBJ1-5; D: .; V: TRBV18; size: .; CDR3: CASSPPSRGDRQPQHF; DNA: TGTGCCAGCTCACCACCAAGTCGGGGAGACAGGCAGCCCCAGCATTTT
J: TRBJ2-3; D: .; V: TRBV14; size: .; CDR3: CASSQEHALVGTQYF; DNA: TGTGCCAGCAGCCAAGAGCACGCGTTGGTCGGTACGCAGTATTTT
J: TRBJ1-1; D: .; V: TRBV9; size: .; CDR3: CASSEWGNTEAFF; DNA: TGTGCCAGCAGCGAGTGGGGAAACACTGAAGCTTTCTTT
J: TRBJ1-1; D: TRBD1; V: TRBV19; size: .; CDR3: CASSIRGPNTEAFF; DNA: TGTGCCAGTAGTATAAGGGGGCCAAACACTGAAGCTTTCTTT
J: TRBJ1-3; D: TRBD1; V: TRBV5-1; size: .; CDR3: CASSPRGTASGNTIYF; DNA: TGCGCCAGCAGCCCAAGAGGGACAGCCTCTGGAAACACCATATATTTT
J: TRBJ1-1; D: .; V: TRBV4-1; size: .; CDR3: CASSPDSSLMNTEAFF; DNA: TGCGCCAGCAGCCCGGACAGTTCGCTTATGAACACTGAAGCTTTCTTT